The 32 T cell receptor beta chains below all came from one sample that was sequenced in a study of CD8+ T cells in alopecia areata (dated by TCRdb to the late 2010s). In light of the paper, this sample's time point label describes: less than 30 weeks on oral tofacitinib. The treatment or condition label on this specimen signifies: oral pan-JAK inhibitor, 5-10 mg twice daily. Libraries were constructed by the immunoSEQ multiplex PCR assay. RNA was extracted from all samples and reverse transcribed into cDNA as template for TCR sequencing. Here the immuneACCESS table is served through TCRdb, limited to in-frame sequences with V and J called. Missing clones are a known gap in these copies; in checked studies unresolved V genes cover under half, and the rest lacks a known reason. A total of 170,000 or so clones appear in this sample, about 53% of them only once. The ten largest clones represent under 14% of the sample.

This material consisted of CD8+ T cells sorted from blood, taken at week 24, from a patient treated with tofacitinib. All receptors derive from a human donor with alopecia areata.

This chain joins TRBV18 and TRBJ2-5, with D maybe TRBD2 (6 bases). The length of the CDR3 is 16 residues. V dropped 3 bases and J dropped 1 base, with 15 bases sitting between them. The germline CDR1 and CDR2 sequences are KGHSH and LQKENI. The CDR3 region is CASSPNGGTRQETQYF. The CDR3 nucleotides are TGTGCCAGCTCACCTAATGGAGGGACCCGCCAAGAGACCCAGTACTTC. The full variable domain, its missing parts supplied by reference TRBV18 and TRBJ2-5, is NAGVMQNPRHLVRRRGQEARLRCSPMKGHSHVYWYRQLPEEGLKFMVYLQKENIIDESGMPKERFSAEFPKEGPSILRIQQVVRGDSAAYFCASSPNGGTRQETQYFGPGTRLLVL.

The chain couples TRBV30 to TRBJ2-1; tentative D call: TRBD1 (6 bases). Germline V lookup: CDR1 GTSNPN, CDR2 SVGIG (reference sequence). CDR3 size: 11 residues. V lost 2 bases and J 9 bases, leaving 8 bases between the germline ends. The CDR3: CAWSRGGEQFF. The CDR3 DNA is TGTGCCTGGAGTCGAGGGGGTGAGCAGTTCTTC.

In its sample, this clone was seen once. This same CDR3 is encoded by further DNA sequences in the sample. The chain is built from TRBV30 and TRBJ2-3, with 7 bases identical to TRBD2. This CDR3 is built from 14 residues. With 1 base clipped from V and 3 bases from J, the junction kept 4 bases outside the gene matches. In germline, CDR1 is GTSNPN, CDR2 SVGIG (reference sequence). The CDR3 reads CAWSAGGRTDTQYF. The CDR3 DNA reads TGTGCCTGGAGTGCGGGGGGTCGGACAGATACGCAGTATTTT.

CDR3 nucleotides: TGTGCCAGCAGCTACTATAGGGATACGCAGTATTTT. The encoded protein is CASSYYRDTQYF. This chain connects TRBV5-4 to TRBJ2-3; D is ambiguous. V was pared by 3 bases and J by 6 bases, with 8 bases between. Germline loops: CDR1 SGHNT, CDR2 YYREEE (reference sequence). CDR3 length equals 12 residues.

The chain recombines TRBV9 with TRBJ1-1; 7 bases are shared with TRBD1. V was clipped by 4 bases and J by 5 bases; unmatched bases: 11. The germline V gene has CDR1 SGDLS and CDR2 YYNGEE. CDR3 length: 15 residues. The CDR3 protein is CASSTRTTGRTEAFF. CDR3 DNA: TGTGCCAGCAGCACCCGTACGACAGGGAGAACTGAAGCTTTCTTT.

In DNA, the CDR3 is TGTGCCAGCAGTTGGGACAGGGTCAATGAGCAGTTCTTC. This gives the protein CASSWDRVNEQFF. The chain joins TRBV27 to TRBJ2-1; 9 bases map to TRBD1. Germline lookup yields CDR1 MNHEY and CDR2 SMNVEV (reference sequence). Unmatched junction bases numbered 1, after V lost 4 bases and J lost 6 bases. CDR3 size: 13 residues.

As to this clone: One end of the junction does not line up with germline, which may come from a read error. This chain joins TRBV7-9 and TRBJ1-2; D unclear. Germline CDR1 SEHNR, CDR2 FQNEAQ (reference sequence). The CDR3 extends over 14 amino acids. The CDR3 DNA is TGTGCCAGCAGCATTCTGATTGGGGAGAATGGCTGCACCTTC. This sequence encodes CASSILIGENGCTF.

The V and J genes are TRBV10-3 and TRBJ1-2; the match to TRBD1 covers 9 bases. The germline CDR1 and CDR2 sequences are ENHRY and SYGVKD. The V and J ends lost 6 bases and 2 bases, in that order; junction bases with no gene match: 7. This CDR3 is 15 amino acids long. The CDR3 loop reads CAISSTGGENYGYTF. The CDR3 coding sequence is TGTGCCATCAGCTCGACAGGGGGAGAAAACTATGGCTACACCTTC.

This clone showed up just a few times. V is TRBV29-1 and J is TRBJ2-6, with D maybe TRBD1 (5 bases). With 8 bases removed from V and 0 bases from J, the gap between germline ends came to 8 bases. Germline assignment: CDR1 SQVTM and CDR2 ANQGSEA. The CDR3 consists of 13 residues. CDR3 in amino acids: CSTRDSGANVLTF. The CDR3 DNA sequence: TGCAGCACCAGGGACTCTGGGGCCAACGTCCTGACTTTC.

This chain connects TRBV4-1 to TRBJ2-1; no clear D. Trimming stripped 0 bases from V and 6 bases from J, with 9 bases between. The CDR3 has 14 residues. CDR1 and CDR2 from the germline V gene are MGHRA and YSYEKL. The CDR3 sequence is CASSQEGWGNEQFF. DNA of the CDR3: TGCGCCAGCAGCCAAGAAGGCTGGGGCAATGAGCAGTTCTTC.

With regard to this clone: At one boundary the junction diverges from the germline segment, which might be a read error. V gene TRBV2 combines with J gene TRBJ2-1, with D maybe TRBD1 (6 bases). The length of the CDR3 is 15 residues. CDR1 and CDR2 from the germline V gene are SNHLY and FYNNEI. CDR3: CASSDPTGLGNGQFF. As DNA, the CDR3 is TGTGCCAGCAGTGATCCTACAGGGTTGGGCAATGGGCAGTTCTTC.

The V gene is TRBV2, the J gene TRBJ1-1, with TRBD1 as a possible D gene (5 bases). The CDR3 sequence is 15 residues long. Trimming pared 3 bases from V and 5 bases from J, leaving 16 bases between. Germline V gives CDR1 SNHLY, CDR2 FYNNEI. The CDR3 reads CASSDNVGGETEAFF. CDR3 sequence (DNA): TGTGCCAGCAGTGATAACGTCGGGGGAGAGACTGAAGCTTTCTTT. Full variable domain (missing parts from reference TRBV2 and TRBJ1-1): EPEVTQTPSHQVTQMGQEVILRCVPISNHLYFYWYRQILGQKVEFLVSFYNNEISEKSEIFDDQFSVERPDGSNFTLKIRSTKLEDSAMYFCASSDNVGGETEAFFGQGTRLTVV.

The chain carries TRBV7-8 and TRBJ2-3; D gene uncertain. The CDR3 is made up of 15 amino acids. V dropped 5 bases and J dropped 0 bases, with 12 bases sitting between them. Germline V lookup: CDR1 SGHVS, CDR2 FQNEAQ. The CDR3 loop is CASSDGTTSTDTQYF. The CDR3 nucleotides are TGTGCCAGCAGCGACGGAACGACTAGCACAGATACGCAGTATTTT.

This chain joins TRBV7-8 and TRBJ1-1, with D maybe TRBD1 (5 bases). The length of the CDR3 is 17 residues. Trimming shortened V by 4 bases and J by 0 bases, and 18 bases separated the two germline ends. Germline V gene sequence: CDR1 SGHVS, CDR2 FQNEAQ. CDR3 bases: TGTGCCAGCAGCTCTCCCCCGGTGGGGACGGTGAACACTGAAGCTTTCTTT. It codes for CASSSPPVGTVNTEAFF. The variable domain in full, with the rest retrieved from reference TRBV7-8 and TRBJ1-1, is GAGVSQSPRYKVAKRGQDVALRCDPISGHVSLFWYQQALGQGPEFLTYFQNEAQLDKSGLPSDRFFAERPEGSVSTLKIQRTQQEDSAVYLCASSSPPVGTVNTEAFFGQGTRLTVV.

The sample holds one count of this clone. V gene TRBV4-1 combines with J gene TRBJ1-2; TRBD1 matches at 7 bases. CDR1 and CDR2 from the germline V gene are MGHRA and YSYEKL. This CDR3 comprises 13 residues. V lost 1 base, J lost 8 bases, and 4 bases stayed unmatched. As DNA, the CDR3 is TGCGCCAGCAGCCAAGGCCCAGGGGGAGGCTACACCTTC. It codes for CASSQGPGGGYTF.

The chain links TRBV15 to TRBJ1-5; possible D gene TRBD1, 5 bases. The germline V and J ends were trimmed by 3 bases and 5 bases, with 11 bases remaining between them. The CDR3 is 14 residues long. CDR1 and CDR2 from the germline V gene are LNHNV and YYDKDF (reference sequence). The chain's CDR3 is CATSRRDVYQPQHF. In DNA, the CDR3 is TGTGCCACCAGCAGGCGGGACGTTTATCAGCCCCAGCATTTT. The full variable domain, its missing parts supplied by reference TRBV15 and TRBJ1-5, is DAMVIQNPRYQVTQFGKPVTLSCSQTLNHNVMYWYQQKSSQAPKLLFHYYDKDFNNEADTPDNFQSRRPNTSFCFLDIRSPGLGDTAMYLCATSRRDVYQPQHFGDGTRLSIL.

The chain has TRBV5-6 and TRBJ1-2; no definite D call. The germline V gene has CDR1 SGHDT and CDR2 YYEEEE. Trimming removed 0 bases at V and 4 bases at J, with 10 bases between. The CDR3 extends over 14 amino acids. CDR3 amino acids: CASSLGQNLYGYTF. In DNA form, the CDR3 reads TGTGCCAGCAGCTTGGGGCAGAACCTCTATGGCTACACCTTC.

The CDR3 region is CSVVSQESGYTF. The CDR3 bases are TGCAGCGTTGTCTCCCAGGAAAGTGGCTACACCTTC. The chain is built from TRBV29-1 and TRBJ1-2; no clear D gene. This CDR3 region has 12 residues. V was trimmed by 4 bases and J by 7 bases, leaving 13 bases between them. From germline, CDR1 is SQVTM and CDR2 ANQGSEA.

V gene TRBV29-1 combines with J gene TRBJ1-1; TRBD1 might be the D (5 bases). The CDR3 runs to 14 residues. The germline gives CDR1 SQVTM, CDR2 ANQGSEA. Trimming stripped 3 bases from V and 1 base from J, with 12 bases between. The CDR3 spells CSVDLRGGNTEAFF. CDR3 nucleotides: TGCAGCGTTGACTTAAGGGGCGGGAACACTGAAGCTTTCTTT. Using reference TRBV29-1 and TRBJ1-1 for the parts outside the CDR3, the full variable domain is SAVISQKPSRDICQRGTSLTIQCQVDSQVTMMFWYRQQPGQSLTLIATANQGSEATYESGFVIDKFPISRPNLTFSTLTVSNMSPEDSSIYLCSVDLRGGNTEAFFGQGTRLTVV.

The chain is built from TRBV11-1 and TRBJ1-1, with TRBD1 as a possible D gene (6 bases). Per germline, CDR1 SGHAT and CDR2 FQDESV (reference sequence). V lost 1 base and J lost 0, with 9 bases in between. The CDR3 loop spans 15 amino acids. The CDR3 bases are TGTGCCAGCAGCTTAGGCAGGGGTGTGAACACTGAAGCTTTCTTT. This encodes CASSLGRGVNTEAFF.

The J gene is TRBJ1-6, the V gene TRBV27, with a possible D match to TRBD1 (5 bases). Germline V gene data show CDR1 as MNHEY and CDR2 as SMNVEV (reference sequence). V lost 2 bases and J 7 bases, leaving 18 bases between the germline ends. The CDR3 loop spans 17 amino acids. The DNA for the CDR3 is TGTGCCAGCAGTTTAGCCTTAGGACGGAGGACAAATTCACCCCTCCACTTT. It translates to CASSLALGRRTNSPLHF.

The chain is built from TRBV11-2 and TRBJ2-3; 11 positions agree with TRBD2. Germline CDR1 reads SGHAT; CDR2 reads FQNNGV. V was pared by 4 bases and J by 0 bases, with 6 bases of the junction left unmatched. This CDR3 has 17 amino acids. DNA for the CDR3: TGTGCCAGCAGCTCACTAGCGGGGGAATCTAGCACAGATACGCAGTATTTT. Protein sequence: CASSSLAGESSTDTQYF.

As DNA, the CDR3 is TGCGCCAGCAGCCAAGATTTGGACGAGCAGTACTTC. Amino acid sequence: CASSQDLDEQYF. The rearrangement links TRBV4-1 to TRBJ2-7; no clear D gene. Germline CDR1 is MGHRA and CDR2 is YSYEKL. The ends were cut back, 0 bases at V and 5 bases at J, with 5 bases in the middle. The length of the CDR3 is 12 residues.

The V gene is TRBV4-3, the J gene TRBJ2-7; D remains unclear. The germline V gene has CDR1 LGHNA and CDR2 YSLEER. The CDR3 sequence is 14 residues long. Trimming shortened V by 1 base and J by 3 bases, and 10 bases separated the two germline ends. CDR3 sequence: CASSQARVGYEQYF. The CDR3 DNA reads as TGCGCCAGCAGCCAAGCACGGGTCGGCTACGAGCAGTACTTC.

This clone was detected a few times. This rearrangement joins TRBV15 to TRBJ2-5; no clear D. Trimming stripped 6 bases from V and 5 bases from J, with 16 bases between. CDR1 is LNHNV, CDR2 YYDKDF, per germline (reference sequence). The CDR3 is 14 amino acids. CDR3 sequence: CATRSPLAKETQYF. For the CDR3, the DNA is TGTGCCACCAGGTCGCCATTGGCGAAGGAGACCCAGTACTTC.

Worth noting for this clone: This specimen includes other DNA sequences encoding the same CDR3. The V and J genes are TRBV6-5 and TRBJ1-1; possibly TRBD1 for D (6 bases). Deletions cut 0 bases from V and 1 base from J, with 6 bases between. This CDR3 contains 14 residues. Germline CDR1 is MNHEY and CDR2 is SVGAGI. The CDR3 DNA reads TGTGCCAGCAGTTACTCGACAGGGAACACTGAAGCTTTCTTT. Its translation: CASSYSTGNTEAFF.

This sequence joins TRBV7-9 and TRBJ2-1; D uncertain. The CDR3 contains 12 residues. Germline V CDR1 and CDR2: SEHNR, FQNEAQ (reference sequence). V was cut by 1 base and J by 9 bases, with 7 bases left in between. The CDR3 bases are TGTGCCAGCAGCTTAGATAGTAGTGAGCAGTTCTTC. It translates to CASSLDSSEQFF. Variable domain in full (rest from reference TRBV7-9 and TRBJ2-1): DTGVSQNPRHKITKRGQNVTFRCDPISEHNRLYWYRQTLGQGPEFLTYFQNEAQLEKSRLLSDRFSAERPKGSFSTLEIQRTEQGDSAMYLCASSLDSSEQFFGPGTRLTVL.

This clone has a handful of counts. The chain employs TRBV29-1 and TRBJ2-1; the match to TRBD2 covers 9 bases. Germline CDR1 SQVTM, CDR2 ANQGSEA. J lost 5 bases, V lost 7 bases, and 9 bases had no gene match. This CDR3 spans 14 amino acids. CDR3 sequence: CSARAGGRDNEQFF. CDR3 in DNA: TGCAGCGCACGAGCGGGGGGTCGCGACAATGAGCAGTTCTTC.

This clone was seen a single time. The chain joins TRBV15 to TRBJ2-1; no firm D call. The germline gives CDR1 LNHNV, CDR2 YYDKDF (reference sequence). Trimming took 0 bases from V and 5 from J, leaving 8 bases between them. The CDR3 is 14 amino acids. The CDR3 loop is CATSRDPGDNEQFF. Here the CDR3 DNA reads TGTGCCACCAGCAGAGATCCTGGAGACAATGAGCAGTTCTTC.

J is TRBJ1-4 and V is TRBV27; the D gene is possibly TRBD1 (5 bases). V lost 5 bases and J lost 7, with 23 bases in between. This CDR3 is 17 amino acids long. Germline lookup yields CDR1 MNHEY and CDR2 SMNVEV (reference sequence). CDR3 sequence reads: CASSPQGEGARSEKLFF. DNA of the CDR3: TGTGCCAGCAGTCCCCAGGGAGAAGGGGCGCGTAGTGAAAAACTGTTTTTT.

In regard to this clone: Other DNA sequences from this sample encode an identical CDR3 as well. The chain uses TRBV11-2 and TRBJ2-7; D not certain. The ends were cut back, 1 base at V and 3 bases at J, with 4 bases in the middle. The CDR3 has 12 residues. The germline V gene has CDR1 SGHAT and CDR2 FQNNGV. CDR3 residues: CASSLGLYEQYF. In DNA, the CDR3 is TGTGCCAGCAGCTTAGGGCTCTACGAGCAGTACTTC. Together with reference TRBV11-2 and TRBJ2-7, the CDR3 gives the full variable domain: EAGVAQSPRYKIIEKRQSVAFWCNPISGHATLYWYQQILGQGPKLLIQFQNNGVVDDSQLPKDRFSAERLKGVDSTLKIQPAKLEDSAVYLCASSLGLYEQYFGPGTRLTVT.

This sequence joins TRBV27 and TRBJ2-7; D possibly corresponds to TRBD1 (5 bases). V gave up 5 bases and J gave up 3 bases, with 14 bases separating them. Germline-derived CDR1 and CDR2 are MNHEY and SMNVEV (reference sequence). This CDR3 has 14 amino acids. The CDR3 DNA reads as TGTGCCAGCAGTACGGACACGACCTTCTACGAGCAGTACTTC. Protein sequence: CASSTDTTFYEQYF.